The rows below give T cell receptor beta chains drawn from one sample of a study of Graves' ophthalmopathy and Graves' hyperthyroidism. In TCRdb, the multiplex PCR reads were re-called with MiXCR into one record per CDR3 protein. The profile shows some 250,000 distinct CDR3 sequences, around 42% of them singletons. Sequenced: peripheral blood. The source of these receptors is an adult man with Graves' ophthalmopathy. The conserved cysteine and the conserved F or W are not part of the CDR3 here. The D gene is left open where the match is weak.

length,J,D,V,CDR3
13,TRBJ1-1,-,TRBV19,ASSKGAARKTEAF
10,TRBJ1-4,-,TRBV10-1,ASIPGREKLF
15,TRBJ1-1,TRBD1,TRBV19,ASRPRDRGPRHTEAF
12,TRBJ1-1,-,TRBV5-1,ASSPRQVNNEAF
13,TRBJ1-2,-,TRBV4-3,ASSQVSGLIYGYT
14,TRBJ2-6,-,TRBV7-9,ASTLGPGSGANVLT
17,TRBJ1-3,TRBD1,TRBV7-3,ASSLISTGPRHSGNTIY
9,TRBJ2-7,-,TRBV24-1,ATSYGYEQY
11,TRBJ2-7,TRBD1,TRBV29-1,SAERQGAYEQY
12,TRBJ2-7,-,TRBV2,ASSKHGDSYEQY
16,TRBJ1-1,-,TRBV9,ASSLVLGIETVNTEAF
13,TRBJ2-7,-,TRBV9,ASSESPRSTYEQY
12,TRBJ2-5,TRBD1,TRBV7-3,ASSEDRAGGTQY
12,TRBJ2-7,-,TRBV7-2,ASRGTVSSYEQY
12,TRBJ1-6,-,TRBV19,ARVVSSYNSPLH
12,TRBJ1-2,-,TRBV9,ASSVATTTYGYT
10,TRBJ2-7,TRBD1,TRBV10-3,AISGTAYEQY
14,TRBJ1-5,TRBD1,TRBV19,ASRRDRGSYNQPQH
13,TRBJ2-2,-,TRBV24-1,ATSDRGQNTGELF
12,TRBJ2-5,TRBD1,TRBV7-8,ASSSRTGLETQY
12,TRBJ1-5,-,TRBV20-1,RAMGGAGNQPQH
14,TRBJ1-2,TRBD1,TRBV14,ASSQEPGQGNYGYT
10,TRBJ1-1,-,TRBV12-3/TRBV12-4,ASSLQGTEAF
12,TRBJ2-7,-,TRBV10-3,AISYSTYAYEQY
14,TRBJ2-5,TRBD2,TRBV20-1,SAANRASGRSETQY
11,TRBJ1-5,-,TRBV7-7,ASSHRTDQPQH
13,TRBJ1-5,-,TRBV18,ASSPLGQSNQPQH
13,TRBJ2-5,TRBD2,TRBV7-2,ASSPTLAAQETQY
10,TRBJ1-2,-,TRBV28,ASSSYFYGYT
13,TRBJ1-1,-,TRBV7-2,ASSAPGRLNTEAF
8,TRBJ2-7,-,TRBV10-3,AISLSEQY
16,TRBJ2-5,-,TRBV20-1,SARDIEFKTASQETQY
14,TRBJ2-5,TRBD2,TRBV10-3,AISDKLAGGSFTQY
12,TRBJ2-5,TRBD2,TRBV2,ASSEGEGQETQY
11,TRBJ2-7,-,TRBV11-1,ASSRLSRDEQY
11,TRBJ2-7,-,TRBV29-1,SHKRPESYEQY
11,TRBJ1-1,-,TRBV3-1,ASSPQDSTEAF
13,TRBJ2-7,-,TRBV20-1,SASSGAGAWYEQY
12,TRBJ2-2,-,TRBV24-1,ATSDLRNTGELF
13,TRBJ2-7,TRBD1,TRBV5-1,ASSSRDRGPYEQY
14,TRBJ2-7,TRBD1,TRBV7-9,ASSLRGTGPDYEQY
11,TRBJ1-2,TRBD1,TRBV24-1,ATSDSTGDGYT
12,TRBJ1-2,TRBD1,TRBV2,ASSSIGGHYGYT
13,TRBJ1-4,TRBD1,TRBV2,ASSAIRGPNEKLF
10,TRBJ1-2,-,TRBV10-3,AISVLRDGYT
15,TRBJ2-5,TRBD2,TRBV5-4,ASSELAGVLATDTQY
11,TRBJ1-5,-,TRBV5-1,ASTPTEGGPQH
10,TRBJ1-5,-,TRBV12-3/TRBV12-4,ASSNSNQPQH
10,TRBJ1-1,TRBD1,TRBV14,ASSQKGGAAF
11,TRBJ2-5,-,TRBV7-6,ASSSREQETQY
12,TRBJ2-7,-,TRBV7-8,ASSLSGVRDEQY
12,TRBJ2-7,-,TRBV5-1,ASSLEGFNYEQY